A selection of T cell receptor beta chains follows, all from one sample in a study of early T cells in non-severe SARS-CoV-2 infection. TCRdb redid the calling of the 5' RACE reads with MiXCR, one entry per CDR3 protein. Of about 83,000 distinct CDR3 sequences listed, 8% to 13% are singletons. This sample comprised whole blood, obtained at baseline. The source is an adult who was a healthcare worker with PCR-confirmed SARS-CoV-2 infection or an uninfected control (not recorded which). CDR3s include the opening cysteine and the closing phenylalanine or tryptophan. Each record gives: J gene, CDR3 length, V gene, clone size, D gene, CDR3 protein, CDR3 DNA. A D gene is named only where the DNA matches it firmly. The size entry is marked missing in some rows and otherwise reads once, few, many or a size class.

TRBJ2-1 | 14 | TRBV6-1 | few | - | CASSEWGDDNEQFF | TGTGCCAGCAGTGAGTGGGGGGACGACAATGAGCAGTTCTTC
TRBJ2-7 | 14 | TRBV27 | few | - | CASRLGGSSYEQYF | TGTGCCAGCAGGCTTGGAGGAAGCTCCTACGAGCAGTACTTC
TRBJ2-1 | 14 | TRBV12-3/TRBV12-4 | - | - | CASILDRVVDEQFF | -
TRBJ2-5 | 12 | TRBV30 | - | - | CAWNGGQETQYF | TGTGCCTGGAATGGTGGACAAGAGACCCAGTACTTC
TRBJ2-5 | 14 | TRBV10-3 | few | TRBD2 | CATGTSGYQETQYF | TGTGCCACCGGGACTAGCGGGTACCAAGAGACCCAGTACTTC
TRBJ2-7 | 16 | TRBV5-5 | - | - | CASSSPGTRAEYEQYF | TGTGCCAGCAGCTCACCGGGAACCCGGGCGGAATACGAGCAGTACTTC
TRBJ2-7 | 14 | TRBV6-1 | many | TRBD2 | CASSDRLAGGEQYF | TGTGCCAGCAGTGATCGACTAGCGGGAGGTGAGCAGTACTTC
TRBJ1-4 | 14 | TRBV12-3/TRBV12-4 | few | - | CASSLGTLNEKLFF | TGTGCCAGCAGTTTAGGGACACTAAATGAAAAACTGTTTTTT
TRBJ2-3 | 16 | TRBV7-2 | few | TRBD2 | CASSTTGGLAGDTQYF | TGTGCCAGCAGCACTACCGGGGGACTAGCTGGAGATACGCAGTATTTT
TRBJ2-3 | 20 | TRBV7-8 | many | - | CASSLVRGGRLAVYLDTQYF | TGTGCCAGCAGCTTAGTCCGAGGGGGGAGGCTAGCGGTCTACCTAGATACGCAGTATTTT
TRBJ2-7 | 13 | TRBV7-8 | - | - | CASRLAFEGEQYF | TGTGCCAGCCGCCTCGCCTTTGAGGGTGAGCAGTACTTC
TRBJ2-1 | 13 | TRBV6-4 | - | - | CASSELFQGEQFF | TGTGCCAGCAGTGAATTATTCCAGGGTGAGCAGTTCTTC